This T cell receptor beta chain was sequenced in a study of blood T cell repertoires in COVID-19. The V and J ends lost 4 bases and 2 bases respectively, with 12 bases between them. The CDR3 has 13 residues. The germline V gene has CDR1 GTSNPN and CDR2 SVGIG (reference sequence). TCRdb's copy holds only in-frame clones and misses some; the assay was immunoSEQ multiplex PCR. Of roughly 70,000 clones listed, about four fifths are singletons. The gene calls are TRBV30 and TRBJ2-7; no reliable D call. The receptor was derived from a man in his 70s who had recovered from COVID-19. Sequencing input: peripheral blood. The CDR3 reads CAWTYGDTYEQYF. The CDR3 DNA reads as TGTGCCTGGACATACGGAGATACCTACGAGCAGTACTTC.